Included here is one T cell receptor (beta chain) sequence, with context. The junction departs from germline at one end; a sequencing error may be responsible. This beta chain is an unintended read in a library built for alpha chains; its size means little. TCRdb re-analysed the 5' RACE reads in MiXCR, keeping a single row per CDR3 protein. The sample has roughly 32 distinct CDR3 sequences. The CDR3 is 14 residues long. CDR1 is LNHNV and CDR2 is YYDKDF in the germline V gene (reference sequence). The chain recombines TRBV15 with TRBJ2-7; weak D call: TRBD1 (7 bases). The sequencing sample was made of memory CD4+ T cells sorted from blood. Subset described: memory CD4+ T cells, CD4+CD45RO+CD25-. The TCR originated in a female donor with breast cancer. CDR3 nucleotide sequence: TGTGCCACCAGCTCCCCAGGGGGGAACTACGAACAGTACTTC. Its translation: CATSSPGGNYEQYF.